The sequence of this T cell receptor beta chain was determined in a study of shared clonotypes between healthy human individuals. Study-level results: Measured sharing among donors was expected to vary with sequencing depth.

Germline V gene sequence: CDR1 SGHVS, CDR2 FQNEAQ. There are 13 residues in the CDR3. V lost 2 bases, J lost 5 bases, and 9 bases lay in between. A note on this clone: Its antigen is not identified.

Repertoires were generated with immunoSEQ multiplex PCR, while TCRdb's copy carries only in-frame clones and drops some. The sample yields around 940,000 clones, 76% seen once. The sequencing input was memory CD4+ T cells sorted from blood. Described subset: CD45RA-negative fraction. The clonotype comes from a man aged 18 to 30 in good health. The chain carries TRBV7-8 and TRBJ2-5; a weak D match, TRBD2 (5 bases). CDR3 bases: TGTGCCAGCAGCTTAAGTGGGGAGGAGACCCAGTACTTC. This codes for CASSLSGEETQYF.